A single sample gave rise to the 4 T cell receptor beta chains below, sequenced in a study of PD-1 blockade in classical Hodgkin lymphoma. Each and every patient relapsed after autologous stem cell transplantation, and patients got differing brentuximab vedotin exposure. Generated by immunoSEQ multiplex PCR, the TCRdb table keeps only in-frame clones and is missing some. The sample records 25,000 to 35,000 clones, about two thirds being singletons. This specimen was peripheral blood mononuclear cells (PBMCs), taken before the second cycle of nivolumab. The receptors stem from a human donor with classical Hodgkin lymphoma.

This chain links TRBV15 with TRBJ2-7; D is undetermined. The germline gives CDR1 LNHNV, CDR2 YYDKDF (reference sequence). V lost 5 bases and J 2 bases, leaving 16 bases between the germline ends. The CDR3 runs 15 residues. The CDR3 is CATSRILGSTYEQYF. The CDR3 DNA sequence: TGTGCCACCAGCCGAATTTTGGGCAGCACCTACGAGCAGTACTTC. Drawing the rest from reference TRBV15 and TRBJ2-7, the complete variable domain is DAMVIQNPRYQVTQFGKPVTLSCSQTLNHNVMYWYQQKSSQAPKLLFHYYDKDFNNEADTPDNFQSRRPNTSFCFLDIRSPGLGDTAMYLCATSRILGSTYEQYFGPGTRLTVT.

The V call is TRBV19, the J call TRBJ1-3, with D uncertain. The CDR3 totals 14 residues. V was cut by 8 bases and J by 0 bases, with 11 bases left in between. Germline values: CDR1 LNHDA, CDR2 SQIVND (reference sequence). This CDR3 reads CASRFLDSGNTIYF. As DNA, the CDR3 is TGTGCCAGTCGGTTCCTTGACTCTGGAAACACCATATATTTT.

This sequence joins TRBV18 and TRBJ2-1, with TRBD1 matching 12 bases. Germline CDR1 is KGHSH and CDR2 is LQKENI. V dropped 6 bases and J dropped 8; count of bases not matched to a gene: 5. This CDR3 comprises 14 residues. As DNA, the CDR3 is TGTGCCAGCTCCCCCGGGACAGGGGGCGATGAGCAGTTCTTC. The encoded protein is CASSPGTGGDEQFF.

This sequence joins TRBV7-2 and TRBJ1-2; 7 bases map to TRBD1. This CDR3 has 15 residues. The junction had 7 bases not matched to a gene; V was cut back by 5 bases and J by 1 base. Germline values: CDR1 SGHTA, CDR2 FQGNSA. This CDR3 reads CASSTRTGVNYGYTF. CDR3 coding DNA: TGTGCCAGCAGCACCCGGACAGGCGTTAACTATGGCTACACCTTC.